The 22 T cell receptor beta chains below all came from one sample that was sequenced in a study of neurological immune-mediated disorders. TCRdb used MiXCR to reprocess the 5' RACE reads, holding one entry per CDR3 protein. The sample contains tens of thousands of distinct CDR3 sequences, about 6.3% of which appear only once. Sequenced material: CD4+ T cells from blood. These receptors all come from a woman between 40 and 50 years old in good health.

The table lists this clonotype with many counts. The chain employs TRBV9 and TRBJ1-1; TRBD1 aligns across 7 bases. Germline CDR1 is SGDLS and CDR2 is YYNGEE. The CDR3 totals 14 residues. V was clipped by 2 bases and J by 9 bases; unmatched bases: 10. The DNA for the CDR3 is TGTGCCAGCAGCGTGGAGGGGGCTCAAAGTCAAGCTTTCTTT. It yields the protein CASSVEGAQSQAFF.

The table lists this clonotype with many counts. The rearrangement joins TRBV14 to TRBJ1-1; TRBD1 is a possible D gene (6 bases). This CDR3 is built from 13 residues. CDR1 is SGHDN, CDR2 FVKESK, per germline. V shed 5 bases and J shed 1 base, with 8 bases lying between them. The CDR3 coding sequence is TGTGCCAGCAGCTGGGACAAGAACACTGAAGCTTTCTTT. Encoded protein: CASSWDKNTEAFF.

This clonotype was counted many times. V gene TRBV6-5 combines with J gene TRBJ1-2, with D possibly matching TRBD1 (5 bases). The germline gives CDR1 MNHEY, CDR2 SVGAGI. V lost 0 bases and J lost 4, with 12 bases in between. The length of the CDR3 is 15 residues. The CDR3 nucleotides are TGTGCCAGCAGTTACTCTTTACAGGTGACCTATGGCTACACCTTC. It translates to CASSYSLQVTYGYTF.

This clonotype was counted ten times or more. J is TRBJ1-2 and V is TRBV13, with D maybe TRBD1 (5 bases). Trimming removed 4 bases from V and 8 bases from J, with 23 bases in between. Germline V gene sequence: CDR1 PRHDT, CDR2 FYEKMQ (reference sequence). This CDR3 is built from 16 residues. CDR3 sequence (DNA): TGTGCCAGCAGCTCTACTGTTGGGACGGAGACCGGGGGCTACACCTTC. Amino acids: CASSSTVGTETGGYTF.

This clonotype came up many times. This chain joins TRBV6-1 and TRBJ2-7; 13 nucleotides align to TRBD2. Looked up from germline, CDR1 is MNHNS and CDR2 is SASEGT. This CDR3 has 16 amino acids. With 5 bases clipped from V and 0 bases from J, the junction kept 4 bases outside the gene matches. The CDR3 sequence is CASSRLAGGLSYEQYF. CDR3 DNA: TGTGCCAGCAGTCGACTAGCGGGAGGCCTCTCCTACGAGCAGTACTTC.

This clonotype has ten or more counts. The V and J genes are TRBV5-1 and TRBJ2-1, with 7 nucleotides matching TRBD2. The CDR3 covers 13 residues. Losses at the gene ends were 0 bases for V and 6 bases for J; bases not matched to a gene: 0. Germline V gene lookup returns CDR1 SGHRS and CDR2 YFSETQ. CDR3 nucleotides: TGCGCCAGCAGCTTGGGGACTAGCAATGAGCAGTTCTTC. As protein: CASSLGTSNEQFF.

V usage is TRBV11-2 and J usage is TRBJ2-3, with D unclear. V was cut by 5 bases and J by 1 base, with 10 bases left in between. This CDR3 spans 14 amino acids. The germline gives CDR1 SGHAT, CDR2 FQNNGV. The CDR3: CASSPRAGTDTQYF. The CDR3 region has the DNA TGTGCCAGCAGCCCAAGGGCGGGCACAGATACGCAGTATTTT.

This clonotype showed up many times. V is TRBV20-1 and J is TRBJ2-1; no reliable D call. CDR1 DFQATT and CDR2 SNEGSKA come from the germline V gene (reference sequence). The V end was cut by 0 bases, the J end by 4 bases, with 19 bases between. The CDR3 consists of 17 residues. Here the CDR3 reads CSARDYAGRTLYNEQFF. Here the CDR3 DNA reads TGCAGTGCTAGAGATTACGCCGGGCGGACGCTTTACAATGAGCAGTTCTTC.

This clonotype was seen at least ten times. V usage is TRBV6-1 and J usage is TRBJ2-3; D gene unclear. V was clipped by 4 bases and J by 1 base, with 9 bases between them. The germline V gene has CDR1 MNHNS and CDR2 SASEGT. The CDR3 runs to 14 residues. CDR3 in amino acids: CASSGSLGTDTQYF. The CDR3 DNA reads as TGTGCCAGCAGTGGGAGCCTCGGCACAGATACGCAGTATTTT.

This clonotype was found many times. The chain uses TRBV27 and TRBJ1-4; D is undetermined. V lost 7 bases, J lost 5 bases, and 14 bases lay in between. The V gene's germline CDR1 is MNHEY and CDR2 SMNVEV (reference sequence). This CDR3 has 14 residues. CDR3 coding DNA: TGTGCCAGCAAGCATTGGTCCCCCAATGAAAAACTGTTTTTT. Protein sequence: CASKHWSPNEKLFF.

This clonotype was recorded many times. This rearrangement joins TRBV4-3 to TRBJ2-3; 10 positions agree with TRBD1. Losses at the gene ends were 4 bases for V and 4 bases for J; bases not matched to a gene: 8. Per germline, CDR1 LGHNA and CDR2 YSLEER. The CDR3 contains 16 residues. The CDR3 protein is CASSRDSGTGADTQYF. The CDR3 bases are TGCGCCAGCAGCCGCGACTCCGGGACAGGGGCAGATACGCAGTATTTT.

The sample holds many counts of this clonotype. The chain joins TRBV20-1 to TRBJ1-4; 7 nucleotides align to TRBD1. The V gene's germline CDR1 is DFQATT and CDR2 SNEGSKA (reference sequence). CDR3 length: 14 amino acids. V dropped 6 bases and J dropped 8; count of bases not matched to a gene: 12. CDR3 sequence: CSAPGGQLREKLFF. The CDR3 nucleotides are TGCAGTGCCCCTGGGGGACAGTTAAGGGAAAAACTGTTTTTT.

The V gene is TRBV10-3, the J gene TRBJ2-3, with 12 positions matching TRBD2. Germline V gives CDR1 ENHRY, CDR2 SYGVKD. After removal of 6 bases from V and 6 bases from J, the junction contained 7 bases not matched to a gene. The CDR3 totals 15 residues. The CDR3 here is CAISERLAGEDTQYF. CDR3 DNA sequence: TGTGCCATCAGCGAAAGACTAGCGGGAGAGGATACGCAGTATTTT.

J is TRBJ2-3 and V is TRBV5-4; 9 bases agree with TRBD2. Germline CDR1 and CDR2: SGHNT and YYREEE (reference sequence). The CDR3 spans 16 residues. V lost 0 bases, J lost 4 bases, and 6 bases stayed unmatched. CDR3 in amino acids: CASSLAASGKADTQYF. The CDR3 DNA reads TGTGCCAGCAGCTTGGCGGCTAGCGGGAAAGCAGATACGCAGTATTTT.

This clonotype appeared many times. The CDR3 DNA follows: TGTGCCAGCTCACCGTTCGGGGGGTACCAAGAGACCCAGTACTTC. Translation: CASSPFGGYQETQYF. V gene TRBV18 combines with J gene TRBJ2-5; 7 positions match TRBD2. V trimming: 3 bases; J trimming: 0 bases; junction bases outside the gene matches: 4. Germline CDR1 KGHSH, CDR2 LQKENI. This CDR3 has 15 residues.

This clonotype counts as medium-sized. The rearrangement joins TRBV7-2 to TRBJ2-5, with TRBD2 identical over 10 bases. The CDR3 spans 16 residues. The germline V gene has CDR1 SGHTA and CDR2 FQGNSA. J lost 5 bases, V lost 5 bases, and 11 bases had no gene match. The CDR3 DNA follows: TGTGCCAGCAGCCAAGGGGTAGCGGGAGGTCGGGAGACCCAGTACTTC. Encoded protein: CASSQGVAGGRETQYF.

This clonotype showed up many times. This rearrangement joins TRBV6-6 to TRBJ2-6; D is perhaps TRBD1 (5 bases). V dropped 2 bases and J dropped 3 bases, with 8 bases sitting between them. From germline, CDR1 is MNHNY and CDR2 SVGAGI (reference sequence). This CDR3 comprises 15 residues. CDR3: CASSYGAGGANVLTF. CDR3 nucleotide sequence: TGTGCCAGCAGTTACGGGGCCGGTGGGGCCAACGTCCTGACTTTC.

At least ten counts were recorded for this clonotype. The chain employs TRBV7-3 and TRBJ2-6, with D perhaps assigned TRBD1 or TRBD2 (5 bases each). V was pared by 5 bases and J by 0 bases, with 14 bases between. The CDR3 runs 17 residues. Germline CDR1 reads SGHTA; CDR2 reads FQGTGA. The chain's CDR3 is CASSRDPGSSGANVLTF. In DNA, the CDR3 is TGTGCCAGCAGCAGGGACCCGGGGAGCTCTGGGGCCAACGTCCTGACTTTC.

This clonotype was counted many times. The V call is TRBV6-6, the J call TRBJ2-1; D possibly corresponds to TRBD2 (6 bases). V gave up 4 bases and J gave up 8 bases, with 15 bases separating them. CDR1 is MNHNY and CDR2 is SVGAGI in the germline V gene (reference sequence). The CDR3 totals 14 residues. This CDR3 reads CASSSGLLLDEQFF. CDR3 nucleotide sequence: TGTGCCAGCAGTTCGGGACTCCTTTTAGATGAGCAGTTCTTC.

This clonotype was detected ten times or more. CDR3 loop: CASSTISGISSYNEQFF. The CDR3 DNA is TGCGCCAGCAGCACAATTAGCGGGATCAGCTCCTACAATGAGCAGTTCTTC. This chain uses TRBV5-1 with TRBJ2-1, with 8 bases lining up with TRBD2. The V segment lost 4 bases and the J segment 0 bases; nucleotides outside the gene matches: 9. In germline, CDR1 is SGHRS, CDR2 YFSETQ. The CDR3 has 17 amino acids.

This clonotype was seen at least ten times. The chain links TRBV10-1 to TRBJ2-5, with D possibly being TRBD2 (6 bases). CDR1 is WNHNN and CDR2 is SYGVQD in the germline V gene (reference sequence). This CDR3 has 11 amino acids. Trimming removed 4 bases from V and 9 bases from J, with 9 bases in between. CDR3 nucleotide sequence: TGCGCCAGCAGTGCGACGGGGGCCCAGTACTTC. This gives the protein CASSATGAQYF.

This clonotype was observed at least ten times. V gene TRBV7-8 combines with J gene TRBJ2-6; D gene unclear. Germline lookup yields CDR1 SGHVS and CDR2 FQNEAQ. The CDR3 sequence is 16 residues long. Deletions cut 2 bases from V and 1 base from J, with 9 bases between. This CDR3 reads CASSLILISGANVLTF. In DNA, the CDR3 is TGTGCCAGCAGCTTAATCTTAATATCTGGGGCCAACGTCCTGACTTTC.